Shown below are 3 T cell receptor beta chains from a single sample sequenced in a study of T-cell reconstitution after alpha-beta-depleted transplantation in children. This sample's TCRbeta library carried unique molecular identifier barcodes. TCRdb reanalysed the PCR reads using MiXCR and keeps one entry per CDR3 protein. The sample shows some 300,000 distinct CDR3 sequences, 9.5% to 13% of them seen only once. The input for sequencing was PBMCs, taken before TCRalphabeta/CD19-depleted stem cell transplant. The receptors shown here come from a boy in the first two years of life with acute myeloid leukemia, due to receive a stem cell transplant.

This clonotype occurred a few times. The V and J genes are TRBV5-1 and TRBJ2-2, with 7 bases matching TRBD1. CDR3 length: 15 residues. After removal of 4 bases from V and 5 bases from J, the junction contained 8 bases not matched to a gene. Germline lookup yields CDR1 SGHRS and CDR2 YFSETQ. The CDR3 protein is CASSVGDRRTGELFF. CDR3 in DNA: TGCGCCAGCAGCGTCGGGGACAGAAGGACCGGGGAGCTGTTTTTT.

This chain connects TRBV27 to TRBJ1-2; D unclear. CDR3 length: 12 amino acids. Per the germline V gene, CDR1 is MNHEY and CDR2 is SMNVEV (reference sequence). V was shortened by 6 bases and J by 4 bases, with 9 bases between the two germline ends. The CDR3 loop reads CASRDETYGYTF. The DNA of the CDR3 is TGTGCCAGCAGAGACGAAACCTATGGCTACACCTTC.

In its sample, this clonotype was seen many times. This chain joins TRBV11-2 and TRBJ2-7; D possibly uses TRBD1 or TRBD2 (5 bases each). Trimming cost V 0 bases and J 4 bases, with 16 bases left between them. CDR1 SGHAT and CDR2 FQNNGV come from the germline V gene. This CDR3 is built from 16 residues. This chain's CDR3 is CASSLDPGRPWYEQYF. The CDR3, as DNA: TGTGCCAGCAGCTTAGACCCGGGACGGCCGTGGTACGAGCAGTACTTC.